The T cell receptor beta chain under discussion was sequenced for a study of T-cell memory formation after mild COVID-19. Study-level background: For the most part, TCR clusters were specific to one donor.

This clonotype was observed a few times. What it recognizes is unknown. TCRdb ran MiXCR on the 5' RACE reads and lists one entry per CDR3 protein. The table lists approximately 150,000 distinct CDR3 sequences, over 10% of them singletons. Germline V gives CDR1 SGHRS, CDR2 YFSETQ. J lost 4 bases, V lost 0 bases, and 8 bases had no gene match. This CDR3 has 16 amino acids. General study findings and limits: Pre-infection memory contained some responding clones, which suggested that cross-reactive memory had joined.

Sequenced: PBMCs or a T cell subset sorted from them (not recorded which). The receptor was derived from a man aged 18 to 35 who had mild COVID-19 (a few samples of this study predate the infection). Cell type and time point are not known. This chain connects TRBV5-1 to TRBJ1-2; TRBD1 matches 8 bases. CDR3 loop: CASSLDMGQATYGYTF. The CDR3 DNA reads TGCGCCAGCAGCTTGGATATGGGACAGGCTACCTATGGCTACACCTTC.